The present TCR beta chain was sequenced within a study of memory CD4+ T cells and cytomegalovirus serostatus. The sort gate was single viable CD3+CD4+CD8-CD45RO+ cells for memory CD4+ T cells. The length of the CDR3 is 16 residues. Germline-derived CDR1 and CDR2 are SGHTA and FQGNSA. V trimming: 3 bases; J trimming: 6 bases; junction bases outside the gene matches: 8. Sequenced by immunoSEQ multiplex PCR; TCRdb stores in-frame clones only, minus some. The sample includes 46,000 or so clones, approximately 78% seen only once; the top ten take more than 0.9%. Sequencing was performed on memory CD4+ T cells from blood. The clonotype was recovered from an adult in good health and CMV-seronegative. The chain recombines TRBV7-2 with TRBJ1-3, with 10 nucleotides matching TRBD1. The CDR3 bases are TGTGCCAGCAGCTTTACCGGGACAGGGGATACAAACACCATATATTTT. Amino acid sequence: CASSFTGTGDTNTIYF.